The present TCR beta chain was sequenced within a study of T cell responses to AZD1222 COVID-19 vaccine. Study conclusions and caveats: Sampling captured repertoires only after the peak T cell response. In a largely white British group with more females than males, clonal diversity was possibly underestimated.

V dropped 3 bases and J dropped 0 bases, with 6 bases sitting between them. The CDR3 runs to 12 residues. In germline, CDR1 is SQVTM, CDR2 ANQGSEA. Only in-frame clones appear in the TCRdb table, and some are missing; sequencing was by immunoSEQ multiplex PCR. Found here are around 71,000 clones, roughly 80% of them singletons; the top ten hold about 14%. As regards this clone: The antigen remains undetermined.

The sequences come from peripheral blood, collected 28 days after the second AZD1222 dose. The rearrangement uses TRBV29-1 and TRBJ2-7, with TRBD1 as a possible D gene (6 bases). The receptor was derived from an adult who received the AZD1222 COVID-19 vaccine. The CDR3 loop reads CSVEGASYEQYF. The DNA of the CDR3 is TGCAGCGTTGAGGGGGCCTCCTACGAGCAGTACTTC.